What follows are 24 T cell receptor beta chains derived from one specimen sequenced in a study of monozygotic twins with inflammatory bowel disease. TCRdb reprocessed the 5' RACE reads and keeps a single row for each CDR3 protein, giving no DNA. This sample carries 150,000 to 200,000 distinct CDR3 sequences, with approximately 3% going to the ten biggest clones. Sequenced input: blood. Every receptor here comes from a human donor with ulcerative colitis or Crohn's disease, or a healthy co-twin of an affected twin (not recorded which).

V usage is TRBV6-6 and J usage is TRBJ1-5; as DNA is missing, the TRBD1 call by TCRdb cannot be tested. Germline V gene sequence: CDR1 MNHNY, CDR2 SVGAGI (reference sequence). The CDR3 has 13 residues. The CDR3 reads CATRDRVYQPQHF.

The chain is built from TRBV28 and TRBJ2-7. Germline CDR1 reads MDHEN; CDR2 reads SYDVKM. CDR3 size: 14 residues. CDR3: CASSLQYKTYEQYF. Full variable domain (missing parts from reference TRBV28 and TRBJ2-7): DVKVTQSSRYLVKRTGEKVFLECVQDMDHENMFWYRQDPGLGLRLIYFSYDVKMKEKGDIPEGYSVSREKKERFSLILESASTNQTSMYLCASSLQYKTYEQYFGPGTRLTVT.

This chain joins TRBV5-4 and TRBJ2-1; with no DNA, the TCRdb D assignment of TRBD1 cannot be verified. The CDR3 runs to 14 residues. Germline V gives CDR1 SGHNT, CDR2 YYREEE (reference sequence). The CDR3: CASRGQSSYNEQFF.

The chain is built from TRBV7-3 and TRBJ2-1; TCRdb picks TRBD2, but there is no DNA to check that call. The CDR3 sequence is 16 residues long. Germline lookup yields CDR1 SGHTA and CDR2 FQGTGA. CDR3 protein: CASSLRETSGSNEQFF.

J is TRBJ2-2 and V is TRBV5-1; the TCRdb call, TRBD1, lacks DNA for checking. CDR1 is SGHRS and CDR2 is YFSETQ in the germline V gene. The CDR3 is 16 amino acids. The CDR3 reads CASSSLGDRGTGELFF.

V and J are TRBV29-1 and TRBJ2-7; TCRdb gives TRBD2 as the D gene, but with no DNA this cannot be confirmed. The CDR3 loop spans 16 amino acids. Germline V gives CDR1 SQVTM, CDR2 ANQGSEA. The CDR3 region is CSVEGAASGRSNEQYF.

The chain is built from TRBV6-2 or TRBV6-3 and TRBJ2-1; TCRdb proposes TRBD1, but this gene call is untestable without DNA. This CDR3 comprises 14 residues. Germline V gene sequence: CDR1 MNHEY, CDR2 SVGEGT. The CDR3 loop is CASSWGQGQNEQFF.

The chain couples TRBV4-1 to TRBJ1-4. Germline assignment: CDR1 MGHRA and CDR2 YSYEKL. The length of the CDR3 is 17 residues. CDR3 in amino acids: CASSHPPGQATNEKLFF.

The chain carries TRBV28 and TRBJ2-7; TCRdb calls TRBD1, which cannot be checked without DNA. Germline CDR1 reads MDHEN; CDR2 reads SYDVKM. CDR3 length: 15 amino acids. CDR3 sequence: CASSPPVRASYEQYF.

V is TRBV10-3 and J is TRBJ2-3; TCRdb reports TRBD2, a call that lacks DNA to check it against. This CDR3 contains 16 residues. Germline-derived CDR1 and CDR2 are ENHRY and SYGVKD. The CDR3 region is CAISGTSGKGADTQYF.

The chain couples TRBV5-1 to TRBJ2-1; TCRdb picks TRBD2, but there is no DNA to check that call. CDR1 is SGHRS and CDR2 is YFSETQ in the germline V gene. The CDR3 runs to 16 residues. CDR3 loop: CASSPTSGSSLNEQFF.

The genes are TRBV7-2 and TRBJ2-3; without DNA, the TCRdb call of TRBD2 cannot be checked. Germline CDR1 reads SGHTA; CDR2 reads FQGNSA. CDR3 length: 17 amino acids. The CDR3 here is CASSLGRGGPSPDTQYF.

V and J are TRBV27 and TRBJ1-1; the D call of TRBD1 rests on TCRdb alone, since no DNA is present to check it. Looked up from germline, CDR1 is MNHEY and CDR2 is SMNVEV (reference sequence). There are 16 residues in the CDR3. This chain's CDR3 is CASSLGPGIGDTEAFF.

The CDR3 protein is CASSLRLATYNEQFF. The chain joins TRBV5-5 to TRBJ2-1; TCRdb indicates TRBD2, and absent DNA this call remains unverified. Germline CDR1 is SGHKS and CDR2 is YYEKEE (reference sequence). The length of the CDR3 is 15 residues.

The CDR3 reads CASSSDGLYEQYF. V and J are TRBV5-1 and TRBJ2-7. Germline CDR1 SGHRS, CDR2 YFSETQ. The CDR3 loop spans 13 amino acids.

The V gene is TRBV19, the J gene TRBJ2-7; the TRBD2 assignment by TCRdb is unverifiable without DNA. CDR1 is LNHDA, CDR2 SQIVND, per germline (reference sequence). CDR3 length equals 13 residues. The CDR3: CASNVAGGYEQYF.

The CDR3: CASSLSGGETQYF. The chain uses TRBV12-3 or TRBV12-4 and TRBJ2-5; the D call from TCRdb, TRBD1, cannot be confirmed without DNA. The CDR3 loop spans 13 amino acids.

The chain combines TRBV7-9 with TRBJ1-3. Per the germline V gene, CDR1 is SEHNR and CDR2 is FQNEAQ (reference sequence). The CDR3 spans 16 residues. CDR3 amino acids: CASLREGMMKGNTIYF.

The CDR3 spells CSADRQGITEAFF. V gene TRBV29-1 combines with J gene TRBJ1-1; TCRdb lists TRBD1, though no DNA is available to test this call. Germline V gene sequence: CDR1 SQVTM, CDR2 ANQGSEA. This CDR3 is 13 amino acids long.

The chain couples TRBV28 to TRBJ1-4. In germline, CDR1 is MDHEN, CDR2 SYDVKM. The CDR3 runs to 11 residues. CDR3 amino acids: CASSLSEKLFF.

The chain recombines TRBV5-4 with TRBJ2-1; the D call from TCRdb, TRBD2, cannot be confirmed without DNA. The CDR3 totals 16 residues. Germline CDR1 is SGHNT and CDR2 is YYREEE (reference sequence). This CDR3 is CASSLEFRDFNNEQFF.

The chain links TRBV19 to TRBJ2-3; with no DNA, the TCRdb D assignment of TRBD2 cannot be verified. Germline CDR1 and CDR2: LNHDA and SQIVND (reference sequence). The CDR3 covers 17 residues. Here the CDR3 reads CASSPTLAGEWTDTQYF.

Here the CDR3 reads CASSLSGALNEQFF. The J gene is TRBJ2-1, the V gene TRBV9; TCRdb reports TRBD2, a call that lacks DNA to check it against. Germline loops: CDR1 SGDLS, CDR2 YYNGEE. There are 14 residues in the CDR3.

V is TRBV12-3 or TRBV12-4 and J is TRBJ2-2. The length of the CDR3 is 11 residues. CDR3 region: CASAWTGELFF.